The 23 T cell receptor beta chains below all came from one sample that was sequenced in a study of T cell responses to AZD1222 COVID-19 vaccine. Some clones are missing from TCRdb's copy, which holds only in-frame ones; the method was immunoSEQ multiplex PCR. The sample records about 270,000 clones, 90% to 95% being singletons. Sample: peripheral blood, taken 28 days after the second AZD1222 dose. The receptors were sampled from an adult who received the AZD1222 COVID-19 vaccine.

This chain links TRBV11-2 with TRBJ1-2; 11 bases map to TRBD1. The length of the CDR3 is 14 residues. V was clipped by 3 bases and J by 5 bases; unmatched bases: 2. Germline V gene lookup returns CDR1 SGHAT and CDR2 FQNNGV. The CDR3 is CASSFGTGGYGYTF. The CDR3 bases are TGTGCCAGCAGCTTCGGGACAGGGGGATATGGCTACACCTTC.

The gene calls are TRBV27 and TRBJ1-5; TRBD1 matches at 8 bases. Germline V gene data show CDR1 as MNHEY and CDR2 as SMNVEV (reference sequence). Trimming took 2 bases from V and 6 from J; bases not matched to a gene: 6. The CDR3 totals 15 residues. For the CDR3, the DNA is TGTGCCAGCAGTTTAGGGCAGGGGGCAGGTCAGCCCCAGCATTTT. Protein sequence: CASSLGQGAGQPQHF.

V is TRBV7-9 and J is TRBJ2-7, with 9 bases lining up with TRBD1. CDR1 is SEHNR, CDR2 FQNEAQ, per germline (reference sequence). The CDR3 is 16 amino acids. V was pared by 5 bases and J by 2 bases, with 10 bases of the junction left unmatched. The CDR3 loop reads CASSRLGTGYTYEQYF. DNA for the CDR3: TGTGCCAGCAGCCGTTTGGGGACAGGGTATACCTACGAGCAGTACTTC.

The genes are TRBV11-2 and TRBJ2-3, with 9 bases fitting TRBD2. Germline CDR1 reads SGHAT; CDR2 reads FQNNGV. The CDR3 runs 16 residues. V trimming: 5 bases; J trimming: 6 bases; junction bases outside the gene matches: 12. CDR3 loop: CASSPWSSGEGDTQYF. The CDR3 DNA follows: TGTGCCAGCAGCCCCTGGTCTAGCGGGGAAGGGGATACGCAGTATTTT.

The chain couples TRBV10-3 to TRBJ2-3; 8 bases match TRBD2. With 4 bases clipped from V and 0 bases from J, the junction kept 9 bases outside the gene matches. CDR3 size: 17 residues. The germline V gene encodes CDR1 ENHRY and CDR2 SYGVKD. In DNA form, the CDR3 reads TGTGCCATCAGTGGGGCGGGGGGACAAACTAGCACAGATACGCAGTATTTT. Its translation: CAISGAGGQTSTDTQYF.

This chain connects TRBV7-8 to TRBJ1-2; D call uncertain. CDR3 length: 15 residues. CDR1 and CDR2 (germline): SGHVS, FQNEAQ. Trimming left V 5 bases short and J 6 bases short, with 19 bases between. The CDR3 region has the DNA TGTGCCAGCAGCCCTAGGGCATCCTTCTGGGATGGCTACACCTTC. Translating it yields CASSPRASFWDGYTF.

The gene calls are TRBV27 and TRBJ2-3; the D gene is possibly TRBD2 (7 bases). Trimming took 2 bases from V and 2 from J, leaving 11 bases between them. The CDR3 extends over 15 amino acids. The germline CDR1 and CDR2 sequences are MNHEY and SMNVEV (reference sequence). The CDR3 protein is CASSLRGGATDTQYF. CDR3 DNA: TGTGCCAGCAGTTTAAGAGGGGGGGCCACAGATACGCAGTATTTT.

The chain recombines TRBV6-2 or TRBV6-3 with TRBJ1-5; D gene unclear. V dropped 2 bases and J dropped 2 bases, with 19 bases sitting between them. The CDR3 has 18 amino acids. The germline V gene encodes CDR1 MNHEY and CDR2 SVGEGT. This chain's CDR3 is CASSYKRVGNVGNQPQHF. The DNA for the CDR3 is TGTGCCAGCAGTTACAAGAGAGTCGGGAATGTTGGCAATCAGCCCCAGCATTTT.

The V and J genes are TRBV29-1 and TRBJ2-3; D gene ambiguous. Germline V gene sequence: CDR1 SQVTM, CDR2 ANQGSEA. This CDR3 contains 13 residues. Trimming took off 3 bases at V and 0 bases at J, with 7 bases between the two ends. This CDR3 reads CSVDSSSTDTQYF. For the CDR3, the DNA is TGCAGCGTTGACTCCTCTAGCACAGATACGCAGTATTTT.

This clone came up once. This chain uses TRBV15 with TRBJ2-1, with D maybe TRBD2 (6 bases). The V end lost 5 bases, the J end lost 2 bases, and 13 bases lay between the germline ends. Germline lookup yields CDR1 LNHNV and CDR2 YYDKDF (reference sequence). The CDR3 totals 15 residues. CDR3 bases: TGTGCCACCAGCTGGTCGGGAGTGACCTACAATGAGCAGTTCTTC. As protein: CATSWSGVTYNEQFF.

The chain recombines TRBV4-3 with TRBJ2-7; D call uncertain. CDR1 and CDR2 from the germline V gene are LGHNA and YSLEER. Trimming shortened V by 4 bases and J by 1 base, and 14 bases separated the two germline ends. The CDR3 consists of 15 residues. This chain's CDR3 is CASSPQDGFSYEQYF. In DNA, the CDR3 is TGCGCCAGCAGCCCCCAAGACGGCTTTTCCTACGAGCAGTACTTC.

V gene TRBV6-5 combines with J gene TRBJ1-5; no firm D call. Per the germline V gene, CDR1 is MNHEY and CDR2 is SVGAGI. This CDR3 has 13 amino acids. The V end was cut by 11 bases, the J end by 7 bases, with 18 bases between. The CDR3 here is CAGGREQGQPQHF. The CDR3, as DNA: TGTGCCGGTGGTAGGGAACAAGGGCAGCCCCAGCATTTT.

DNA of the CDR3: TGTGCCAGCAGCTTGGGTATCACAGATACGCAGTATTTT. Translation gives CASSLGITDTQYF. The chain is built from TRBV7-2 and TRBJ2-3, with D uncertain. CDR1 and CDR2 (germline): SGHTA, FQGNSA. V was trimmed by 3 bases and J by 2 bases, leaving 6 bases between them. This CDR3 has 13 amino acids.

The rearrangement joins TRBV28 to TRBJ1-3; D unresolved. From germline, CDR1 is MDHEN and CDR2 SYDVKM. Trimming removed 3 bases at V and 0 bases at J, with 9 bases between. This CDR3 comprises 15 residues. The CDR3 protein is CASSLQASSGNTIYF. Here the CDR3 DNA reads TGTGCCAGCAGTTTGCAGGCTAGCTCTGGAAACACCATATATTTT.

This clone was observed a single time. The chain carries TRBV7-9 and TRBJ1-1; 7 bases line up with TRBD1. V dropped 6 bases and J dropped 2; count of bases not matched to a gene: 6. Germline values: CDR1 SEHNR, CDR2 FQNEAQ (reference sequence). The CDR3 length is 14 residues. The DNA of the CDR3 is TGTGCCAGCAGTCCGGGACAGTCTAACACTGAAGCTTTCTTT. This encodes CASSPGQSNTEAFF.

This rearrangement joins TRBV11-2 to TRBJ1-1; 9 positions match TRBD1. The germline CDR1 and CDR2 sequences are SGHAT and FQNNGV. This CDR3 contains 13 residues. Losses at the gene ends were 5 bases for V and 10 bases for J; bases not matched to a gene: 8. CDR3 sequence reads: CASSTRDRDVAFF. The CDR3, as DNA: TGTGCCAGCAGCACCCGGGACAGGGACGTAGCTTTCTTT.

The chain is built from TRBV7-9 and TRBJ1-4; a possible D gene is TRBD1 (5 bases). The germline V gene has CDR1 SEHNR and CDR2 FQNEAQ (reference sequence). V lost 5 bases and J 3 bases, leaving 16 bases between the germline ends. The CDR3 extends over 16 amino acids. The CDR3 sequence is CASSPMRGAANEKLFF. The CDR3 DNA is TGTGCCAGCAGCCCCATGAGAGGGGCGGCTAATGAAAAACTGTTTTTT.

The genes are TRBV2 and TRBJ2-6; D is perhaps TRBD2 (5 bases). Germline CDR1 and CDR2: SNHLY and FYNNEI. The CDR3 runs to 14 residues. V lost 4 bases, J lost 2 bases, and 6 bases lay in between. The CDR3 DNA reads TGTGCCAGCAGTGTGGGAGCTGGGGCCAACGTCCTGACTTTC. Translating gives CASSVGAGANVLTF.

The chain employs TRBV7-9 and TRBJ2-6, with TRBD2 matching 7 bases. Unmatched junction bases numbered 4, after V lost 5 bases and J lost 3 bases. The CDR3 consists of 15 residues. Germline-derived CDR1 and CDR2 are SEHNR and FQNEAQ (reference sequence). The CDR3 DNA follows: TGTGCCAGCAGCCCTAGCGGAATTGGGGCCAACGTCCTGACTTTC. Encoded protein: CASSPSGIGANVLTF.

The chain combines TRBV25-1 with TRBJ2-7, with a weak D call TRBD1 (7 bases). Germline V gene sequence: CDR1 MGHDK, CDR2 SYGVNS. V dropped 6 bases and J dropped 4 bases, with 19 bases sitting between them. The CDR3 spans 15 residues. CDR3 sequence (DNA): TGTGCCAGCAGCAGAACAGGGGAGGCTTTTTACGAGCAGTACTTC. This gives the protein CASSRTGEAFYEQYF.

This clone came up once. V is TRBV6-6 and J is TRBJ2-3; D remains ambiguous. With 2 bases removed from V and 0 bases from J, the gap between germline ends came to 9 bases. This CDR3 contains 15 residues. The germline gives CDR1 MNHNY, CDR2 SVGAGI (reference sequence). CDR3 coding DNA: TGTGCCAGCAGTTACGGGATAGCTAGCACAGATACGCAGTATTTT. Its protein is CASSYGIASTDTQYF.

This sequence joins TRBV5-1 and TRBJ1-5, with D perhaps TRBD1 (5 bases). The CDR3 is made up of 13 amino acids. Germline CDR1 is SGHRS and CDR2 is YFSETQ. V lost 2 bases and J 5 bases, leaving 8 bases between the germline ends. The CDR3 DNA reads TGCGCCAGCAGCTTCGGGGGGGATCAGCCCCAGCATTTT. It yields the protein CASSFGGDQPQHF.

The chain combines TRBV9 with TRBJ2-1; 7 bases match TRBD1. V shed 3 bases and J 2 bases; nucleotides not matched to a gene: 8. Germline CDR1 and CDR2: SGDLS and YYNGEE. This CDR3 spans 16 amino acids. The CDR3 DNA sequence: TGTGCCAGCAGCGCCGAAGGCAGGGGGACCTACAATGAGCAGTTCTTC. Protein sequence: CASSAEGRGTYNEQFF.